This TCR beta chain is drawn from a study of shared clonotypes between healthy human individuals. This CDR3 contains 14 residues. CDR1 and CDR2 (germline): LNHNV, YYDKDF (reference sequence). Trimming removed 5 bases at V and 4 bases at J, with 14 bases between. Within Nashville, Tennessee resided all donors, each a Caucasian adult. The run depth of the assay was deep. Using immunoSEQ multiplex PCR, the repertoire was profiled, and TCRdb retains in-frame clones only, with some absent. The table records about 1.5 million clones, around 98% of them present only once. A note on this clone: Its antigen is undetermined.

Overall study findings and caveats: Naive subsets tended to show greater estimated richness than memory subsets. Despite large depth, sorted-subset datasets appeared incompletely sequenced.

This receptor was obtained from a man under 40 in good health. Sequences were obtained from naive CD4+ T cells sorted from blood. Subset in this sample: CD45RA+ positively selected. The chain carries TRBV15 and TRBJ1-2; D not certain. DNA of the CDR3: TGTGCCACCAGCGGCGTAAGGAGACTCTATGGCTACACCTTC. It encodes CATSGVRRLYGYTF.